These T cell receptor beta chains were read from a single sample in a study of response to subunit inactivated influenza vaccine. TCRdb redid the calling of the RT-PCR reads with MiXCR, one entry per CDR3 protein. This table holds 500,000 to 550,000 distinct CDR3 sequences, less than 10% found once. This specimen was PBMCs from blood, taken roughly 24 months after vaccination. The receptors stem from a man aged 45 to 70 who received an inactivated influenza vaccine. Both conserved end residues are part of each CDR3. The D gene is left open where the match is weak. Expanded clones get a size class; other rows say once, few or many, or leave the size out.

CASSFSLTAETNQETQYF	TGTGCCAGCAGCTTTTCGTTGACAGCTGAAACCAACCAAGAGACCCAGTACTTC	TRBJ2-5	NA	few	TRBV13
CASSQDLREETQYF	TGTGCCAGCAGCCAAGATCTGAGGGAAGAGACCCAGTACTTC	TRBJ2-5	NA	many	TRBV3-1
CASRLSGSLADTQYF	TGTGCCAGCAGACTTAGCGGGAGCCTCGCAGATACGCAGTATTTT	TRBJ2-3	TRBD2	many	TRBV6-1
CASSPEGRGVGNTIYF	TGTGCCAGCAGCCCCGAAGGGAGGGGCGTTGGAAACACCATATATTTT	TRBJ1-3	NA	few	TRBV7-9
CSARDRAGPYYEQYF	TGCAGTGCTAGAGATCGGGCGGGACCTTACTACGAGCAGTACTTC	TRBJ2-7	NA	many	TRBV20-1
CSARASPGANVLTF	TGCAGTGCTAGAGCTTCACCTGGGGCCAACGTCCTGACTTTC	TRBJ2-6	NA	NA	TRBV20-1
CSVEVPGTGHTDTQYF	TGCAGCGTTGAAGTCCCCGGGACAGGCCACACAGATACGCAGTATTTT	TRBJ2-3	TRBD1	NA	TRBV29-1
CASRQGGYNSPLHF	TGCGCCAGCAGACAGGGGGGTTATAATTCACCCCTCCACTTT	TRBJ1-6	TRBD1	few	TRBV5-1
CASSQEQNTGELFF	TGCGCCAGCAGCCAAGAACAGAACACCGGGGAGCTGTTTTTT	TRBJ2-2	NA	few	TRBV4-3
CSVRDRSSTDTQYF	TGCAGCGTTCGTGACAGGTCTAGCACAGATACGCAGTATTTT	TRBJ2-3	NA	many	TRBV29-1